Listed here are 20 T cell receptor beta chains from one sample, sequenced in a study of OX40 agonist ivuxolimab in advanced cancers. The table came from immunoSEQ multiplex PCR; TCRdb's copy has only in-frame clones and leaves some out. The table includes about 69,000 clones, roughly 92% detected once. Sequenced here: CD4+ or CD8+ T cells sorted from blood, sampled in a trial of the OX40 agonist ivuxolimab. Source of these receptors: an adult with an advanced solid tumor such as melanoma, head and neck, liver or kidney cancer.

The chain uses TRBV10-3 and TRBJ1-1; possibly TRBD1 for D (5 bases). CDR3 length equals 12 residues. CDR1 and CDR2 from the germline V gene are ENHRY and SYGVKD. With 4 bases removed from V and 5 bases from J, the gap between germline ends came to 8 bases. The CDR3 spells CAISVEGTEAFF. The CDR3 bases are TGTGCCATCAGTGTAGAGGGGACTGAAGCTTTCTTT.

The chain has TRBV19 and TRBJ2-1; 9 bases line up with TRBD2. The CDR3 covers 15 residues. The germline CDR1 and CDR2 sequences are LNHDA and SQIVND (reference sequence). With V trimmed by 7 bases and J by 4 bases, 8 bases remained unmatched. The CDR3 DNA follows: TGTGCCAGTACCCCTCGTAGCGGGAGTTACAATGAGCAGTTCTTC. This encodes CASTPRSGSYNEQFF.

The rearrangement uses TRBV2 and TRBJ2-1, with 8 bases matching TRBD2. The CDR3 contains 15 residues. Germline CDR1 and CDR2: SNHLY and FYNNEI. J was trimmed by 2 bases and V by 6 bases; bases with no gene match: 6. CDR3 in DNA: TGTGCCAGCAGCCCCCGGACTAGCCCCTACAATGAGCAGTTCTTC. It encodes CASSPRTSPYNEQFF.

The chain couples TRBV19 to TRBJ2-3, with TRBD2 matching over 9 bases. J lost 2 bases, V lost 4 bases, and 4 bases had no gene match. The length of the CDR3 is 15 residues. The germline V gene encodes CDR1 LNHDA and CDR2 SQIVND (reference sequence). CDR3 in DNA: TGTGCCAGTAGTAGACTAGCGGACCCCACAGATACGCAGTATTTT. It codes for CASSRLADPTDTQYF.

The rearrangement uses TRBV7-8 and TRBJ2-3; D not resolved. Germline CDR1 is SGHVS and CDR2 is FQNEAQ. The V end was cut by 4 bases, the J end by 1 base, with 15 bases between. This CDR3 region has 16 residues. The CDR3 reads CASSSLPAAGTDTQYF. The CDR3 nucleotides read TGTGCCAGCAGCTCCCTCCCGGCCGCGGGCACAGATACGCAGTATTTT.

This clone appeared a few times. The CDR3 nucleotides read TGTGCCAGCAGTGTGGGAATGAACACTGAAGCTTTCTTT. Translated, it gives CASSVGMNTEAFF. This rearrangement joins TRBV2 to TRBJ1-1; D unresolved. The CDR3 is made up of 13 amino acids. The V gene's germline CDR1 is SNHLY and CDR2 FYNNEI. V lost 4 bases to trimming and J lost 0 bases, with 6 bases between them. The full variable domain, its missing parts supplied by reference TRBV2 and TRBJ1-1, is EPEVTQTPSHQVTQMGQEVILRCVPISNHLYFYWYRQILGQKVEFLVSFYNNEISEKSEIFDDQFSVERPDGSNFTLKIRSTKLEDSAMYFCASSVGMNTEAFFGQGTRLTVV.

This clone was seen a few times. V usage is TRBV2 and J usage is TRBJ2-5; D might be TRBD1 (6 bases). There are 15 residues in the CDR3. Germline-derived CDR1 and CDR2 are SNHLY and FYNNEI. Between the trimmed V and J ends, which lost 0 bases and 5 bases, there was a span of 13 bases. In DNA form, the CDR3 reads TGTGCCAGCAGTGAAGCGCGAGGGGGATTTGAGACCCAGTACTTC. Residues: CASSEARGGFETQYF.

The chain couples TRBV5-4 to TRBJ2-1, with D maybe TRBD2 (5 bases). The germline gives CDR1 SGHNT, CDR2 YYREEE (reference sequence). Trimming took off 4 bases at V and 8 bases at J, with 16 bases between the two ends. CDR3 length: 14 amino acids. The CDR3 DNA reads as TGTGCCAGCAGCGGCCGAGGGCGGGTGGATGAGCAGTTCTTC. The encoded protein is CASSGRGRVDEQFF.

The V call is TRBV7-9, the J call TRBJ2-3; the match to TRBD2 covers 8 bases. The germline V gene has CDR1 SEHNR and CDR2 FQNEAQ (reference sequence). The trim removed 4 bases at V and 3 bases at J, leaving 6 bases unmatched. The CDR3 is 15 residues long. CDR3: CASSSTSVGTDTQYF. Here the CDR3 DNA reads TGTGCCAGCAGCTCGACTAGCGTGGGGACAGATACGCAGTATTTT.

The chain links TRBV5-4 to TRBJ2-6; TRBD2 is a possible D gene (5 bases). Per the germline V gene, CDR1 is SGHNT and CDR2 is YYREEE (reference sequence). Trimming took 1 base from V and 4 from J, leaving 18 bases between them. This CDR3 spans 18 amino acids. CDR3 sequence reads: CASSLPGLNSGGANVLTF. CDR3 nucleotides: TGTGCCAGCAGCTTGCCTGGACTCAACTCGGGGGGGGCCAACGTCCTGACTTTC.

The gene calls are TRBV18 and TRBJ1-5; TRBD1 agrees at 10 bases. J was trimmed by 6 bases and V by 3 bases; bases with no gene match: 2. This CDR3 spans 14 amino acids. Germline CDR1 and CDR2: KGHSH and LQKENI. The CDR3 loop reads CASSPGTGVQPQHF. CDR3 nucleotide sequence: TGTGCCAGCTCACCGGGGACAGGGGTTCAGCCCCAGCATTTT. The full variable domain, rest sourced from reference TRBV18 and TRBJ1-5, is NAGVMQNPRHLVRRRGQEARLRCSPMKGHSHVYWYRQLPEEGLKFMVYLQKENIIDESGMPKERFSAEFPKEGPSILRIQQVVRGDSAAYFCASSPGTGVQPQHFGDGTRLSIL.

The rearrangement joins TRBV25-1 to TRBJ2-7; possible D gene TRBD1, 6 bases. CDR3 size: 12 residues. Trimming cost V 3 bases and J 9 bases, with 12 bases left between them. Germline CDR1 and CDR2: MGHDK and SYGVNS. Here the CDR3 DNA reads TGTGCCAGCAGTGACACAGGGATGCGGCAGTACTTC. This translates into CASSDTGMRQYF.

In regard to this clone: The junction does not match germline at one end; this may be a read error. This rearrangement joins TRBV6-4 to TRBJ2-7; TRBD2 is a possible D gene (6 bases). This CDR3 comprises 14 residues. CDR1 and CDR2 (germline): MRHNA, SNTAGT. Here the CDR3 reads CANMGVAENYGQYF. DNA for the CDR3: TGTGCCAACATGGGCGTAGCGGAGAACTACGGGCAGTACTTC.

This clone was observed once. This chain joins TRBV5-6 and TRBJ1-1, with 10 bases matching TRBD1. CDR3 length equals 16 residues. Germline CDR1 SGHDT, CDR2 YYEEEE. V trimming: 5 bases; J trimming: 3 bases; junction bases outside the gene matches: 10. The CDR3 loop is CASRGTGVELDTEAFF. The CDR3 DNA reads as TGTGCCAGCAGGGGGACAGGGGTAGAATTGGACACTGAAGCTTTCTTT. The whole variable domain, remainder taken from reference TRBV5-6 and TRBJ1-1, is DAGVTQSPTHLIKTRGQQVTLRCSPKSGHDTVSWYQQALGQGPQFIFQYYEEEERQRGNFPDRFSGHQFPNYSSELNVNALLLGDSALYLCASRGTGVELDTEAFFGQGTRLTVV.

The genes are TRBV6-6 and TRBJ2-5, with 13 bases matching TRBD2. The CDR3 runs to 16 residues. The germline V gene encodes CDR1 MNHNY and CDR2 SVGAGI (reference sequence). With 4 bases clipped from V and 5 bases from J, the junction kept 7 bases outside the gene matches. The CDR3 DNA sequence: TGTGCCAGCAGTTCCCTGACTAGCGGGAGGAGGGAGACCCAGTACTTC. This sequence encodes CASSSLTSGRRETQYF.

In its sample, this clone was seen a few times. This chain joins TRBV2 and TRBJ2-4; D may be TRBD2 (5 bases). Trimming removed 5 bases at V and 0 bases at J, with 11 bases between. CDR1 is SNHLY and CDR2 is FYNNEI in the germline V gene. The CDR3 length is 15 residues. CDR3 sequence: CASSQLEGAKNIQYF. The CDR3 DNA reads TGTGCCAGCAGTCAACTAGAAGGAGCCAAAAACATTCAGTACTTC.

V and J are TRBV9 and TRBJ2-4, with a weak D call TRBD2 (6 bases). The CDR3 loop spans 15 amino acids. Germline CDR1 SGDLS, CDR2 YYNGEE. V was shortened by 3 bases and J by 5 bases, with 15 bases between the two germline ends. The CDR3 DNA is TGTGCCAGCAGCGCCCCCGGAGGAGGGGAAAACATTCAGTACTTC. Translation: CASSAPGGGENIQYF.

The V and J genes are TRBV6-5 and TRBJ1-2; 8 bases agree with TRBD1. The CDR3 extends over 13 amino acids. CDR1 and CDR2 (germline): MNHEY, SVGAGI. Losses at the gene ends were 3 bases for V and 8 bases for J; bases not matched to a gene: 5. Here the CDR3 reads CASSYGQGGGYTF. In nucleotides, the CDR3 is TGTGCCAGCAGTTATGGACAGGGTGGCGGCTACACCTTC.

The chain recombines TRBV5-1 with TRBJ1-3; D remains unclear. Between the trimmed V and J ends, which lost 3 bases and 4 bases, there was a span of 8 bases. The germline CDR1 and CDR2 sequences are SGHRS and YFSETQ. The CDR3 spans 13 residues. In DNA, the CDR3 is TGCGCCAGCAGCTCGAGGTCCGGAAACACCATATATTTT. Translated, it gives CASSSRSGNTIYF.

The chain combines TRBV6-1 with TRBJ2-1; tentative D call: TRBD2 (6 bases). CDR1 MNHNS and CDR2 SASEGT come from the germline V gene. The CDR3 runs 15 residues. V was pared by 5 bases and J by 1 base, with 12 bases between. The CDR3 here is CASSLATSSYNEQFF. In nucleotides, the CDR3 is TGTGCCAGCAGTCTAGCGACTAGTTCCTACAATGAGCAGTTCTTC.